This T cell receptor beta chain was recovered during a study of blood T cell repertoires in COVID-19. Across the study: T cells, B-cell-depleted T cells, or PBMCs supplied cDNA or gDNA.

In the source study's methods: Cell counts per sample came from amplifying reference gene primers. Sequencing was performed with immunoSEQ multiplex PCR; in TCRdb, only in-frame clones are kept and a portion is missing. The D gene and trimming were derived from the DNA, and the V and J assignments and clone size from that table. Here the sample spans about 300,000 clones, roughly nine tenths being singletons. CDR1 and CDR2 from the germline V gene are SGHAT and FQNNGV. There are 17 residues in the CDR3. The V and J ends lost 5 bases and 2 bases, in that order; junction bases with no gene match: 11. The sequenced sample was peripheral blood. The chain recombines TRBV11-2 with TRBJ1-4; 7 nucleotides match TRBD1. The TCR sequence derives from a woman aged 25 to 45 with COVID-19, enrolled during active disease. The DNA of the CDR3 is TGTGCCAGCAGCCGAGCAGACAGGGTTGATACTAATGAAAAACTGTTTTTT. It specifies CASSRADRVDTNEKLFF. Full variable domain (missing parts from reference TRBV11-2 and TRBJ1-4): EAGVAQSPRYKIIEKRQSVAFWCNPISGHATLYWYQQILGQGPKLLIQFQNNGVVDDSQLPKDRFSAERLKGVDSTLKIQPAKLEDSAVYLCASSRADRVDTNEKLFFGSGTQLSVL.